Presented here are 2 T cell receptor beta chains from one specimen sequenced in a study of shared clonotypes between healthy human individuals. Some clones are missing from TCRdb's copy, which holds only in-frame ones; the method was immunoSEQ multiplex PCR. The sample contains hundreds of thousands of clones, approximately 97% of which appear only once. Source material: naive CD4+ T cells sorted from blood. Subset indicated: CD45RA+ positively selected. These receptors all stem from a woman aged 25 to 39 in good health.

This chain links TRBV18 with TRBJ2-5; D could derive from TRBD1 or TRBD2 (6 bases each). CDR1 and CDR2 from the germline V gene are KGHSH and LQKENI. The CDR3 has 15 amino acids. Trimming removed 1 base from V and 4 bases from J, with 13 bases in between. Written as DNA, the CDR3 is TGTGCCAGCTCACCACAGGAGGGCAGGGGAGAGACCCAGTACTTC. It encodes CASSPQEGRGETQYF.

This clone was recorded once. J is TRBJ2-7 and V is TRBV7-9; maybe TRBD2 (6 bases). V was cut by 11 bases and J by 5 bases, with 10 bases left in between. Germline-derived CDR1 and CDR2 are SEHNR and FQNEAQ (reference sequence). The CDR3 covers 10 residues. The CDR3 DNA reads as TGTGCCGTCCGGAGGGACGAGCAGTACTTC. Its protein product is CAVRRDEQYF.